A single sample gave rise to the 25 T cell receptor beta chains below, sequenced in a study of neurological immune-mediated disorders (dated by TCRdb to between 2017 and 2020). The library was obtained by 5' RACE. The instrument was an Illumina HiSeq 2500. Through fastp at Q25 and MiXCR, TCRdb rebuilt clones from the public reads, retaining in-frame beta chains. When rows share a CDR3 protein, they turn into one entry using the most common DNA and genes. The sample includes 30,000 to 40,000 distinct CDR3 sequences, with 11% observed a single time. The biggest ten clones account for around 4% of the sample. What the time point label conveys for this sample: technical triplicate 1. Source material: PBMCs. The receptors were gathered from a man in his 60s with HTLV-1-associated myelopathy (HAM/TSP).

This chain joins TRBV5-1 and TRBJ2-3; 8 bases fit TRBD1. Per germline, CDR1 SGHRS and CDR2 YFSETQ. The length of the CDR3 is 16 residues. Trimming at V came to 6 bases and at J to 1 base, leaving 10 bases not matched to a gene. CDR3 bases: TGCGCCAGCACCCAGTGGACAGGGACCCGCACAGATACGCAGTATTTT. Translation: CASTQWTGTRTDTQYF.

V is TRBV7-9 and J is TRBJ1-1; 9 bases line up with TRBD1. CDR1 and CDR2 from the germline V gene are SEHNR and FQNEAQ (reference sequence). The CDR3 has 13 amino acids. V was pared by 7 bases and J by 4 bases, with 4 bases of the junction left unmatched. CDR3 DNA: TGTGCCAGCAACGGACAGGGGAGCACTGAAGCTTTCTTT. Its protein product is CASNGQGSTEAFF.

This clonotype was counted ten times or more. V is TRBV3-1 and J is TRBJ2-1; 13 bases match TRBD2. Germline loops: CDR1 LGHDT, CDR2 YNNKEL (reference sequence). CDR3 length equals 17 residues. The junction had 6 bases not matched to a gene; V was cut back by 4 bases and J by 3 bases. CDR3: CASSLRTSGRLYNEQFF. The CDR3 DNA follows: TGTGCCAGCAGCCTACGGACTAGCGGGAGACTCTACAATGAGCAGTTCTTC.

This clonotype has a count of ten or more. This chain connects TRBV6-2 or TRBV6-3 to TRBJ1-5; the match to TRBD1 covers 9 bases. In germline, CDR1 is MNHEY, CDR2 SVGEGT. This CDR3 is 16 amino acids long. J gave up 4 bases and V 5 bases, and 9 bases lay outside the gene matches. CDR3 sequence: CASSRTGTGLNQPQHF. The CDR3 nucleotides are TGTGCCAGCAGTCGAACCGGGACAGGGTTAAATCAGCCCCAGCATTTT.

This clonotype was detected ten times or more. The chain joins TRBV5-1 to TRBJ1-4; possibly TRBD1 for D (5 bases). Germline CDR1 reads SGHRS; CDR2 reads YFSETQ. V was cut by 0 bases and J by 3 bases, with 15 bases left in between. The CDR3 length is 17 residues. The CDR3 protein is CASSLARQGQPNEKLFF. The CDR3, as DNA: TGCGCCAGCAGCTTGGCCCGGCAGGGCCAACCTAATGAAAAACTGTTTTTT.

This clonotype was seen repeatedly, ten times or more. The gene calls are TRBV5-1 and TRBJ2-2, with 8 bases lining up with TRBD1. Germline trimming cut 2 bases from V and 6 bases from J; bases unmatched to any gene: 9. The CDR3 has 16 amino acids. Looked up from germline, CDR1 is SGHRS and CDR2 is YFSETQ. The DNA for the CDR3 is TGCGCCAGCAGCTTAGAGGCCGACAGGGGATCCGGGGAGCTGTTTTTT. Protein product: CASSLEADRGSGELFF. The full variable domain, rest sourced from reference TRBV5-1 and TRBJ2-2, is KAGVTQTPRYLIKTRGQQVTLSCSPISGHRSVSWYQQTPGQGLQFLFEYFSETQRNKGNFPGRFSGRQFSNSRSEMNVSTLELGDSALYLCASSLEADRGSGELFFGEGSRLTVL.

This clonotype came up many times. This rearrangement joins TRBV5-6 to TRBJ2-7; 8 nucleotides line up with TRBD2. The CDR3 sequence is 15 residues long. Germline-derived CDR1 and CDR2 are SGHDT and YYEEEE. Trimming removed 3 bases from V and 7 bases from J; junction bases left unmatched: 12. The CDR3 here is CASSSPGSGTREQYF. In DNA, the CDR3 is TGTGCCAGCAGCTCCCCGGGTAGCGGGACGCGGGAGCAGTACTTC.

In this sample, this clonotype turned up many times. The chain joins TRBV29-1 to TRBJ2-5, with 8 bases identical to TRBD2. This CDR3 spans 14 amino acids. After removal of 6 bases from V and 1 base from J, the junction contained 7 bases not matched to a gene. Germline V gives CDR1 SQVTM, CDR2 ANQGSEA. The CDR3 bases are TGCAGCGTCCTAGTTACTAGCGGCCAAGAGACCCAGTACTTC. It codes for CSVLVTSGQETQYF.

This clonotype was picked up many times. The V and J genes are TRBV5-1 and TRBJ2-3; 8 positions match TRBD1. After removal of 4 bases from V and 6 bases from J, the junction contained 13 bases not matched to a gene. CDR3 length equals 16 residues. CDR1 SGHRS and CDR2 YFSETQ come from the germline V gene. CDR3 DNA sequence: TGCGCCAGCAGCCTAGCGTGGACAGGGAGCGGGGATACGCAGTATTTT. Amino acid sequence: CASSLAWTGSGDTQYF.

This clonotype was recorded only once. The rearrangement links TRBV28 to TRBJ1-2, with D perhaps matching TRBD1 (5 bases). This CDR3 contains 16 residues. The V and J ends lost 4 bases and 4 bases respectively, with 19 bases between them. The germline V gene encodes CDR1 MDHEN and CDR2 SYDVKM. The CDR3 DNA is TGTGCCAGCAGTTCCCCAAGAGGGGCCAAGAGCTATGGCTACACCTTC. It specifies CASSSPRGAKSYGYTF.

Of note for this clonotype: This could be a read error, since a much larger clone is one nucleotide away. The genes are TRBV9 and TRBJ2-1, with TRBD2 identical over 9 bases. V lost 4 bases to trimming and J lost 8 bases; unmatched junction nucleotides: 19. The CDR3 contains 18 residues. Germline V gene sequence: CDR1 SGDLS, CDR2 YYNGEE. DNA of the CDR3: TGTGCCAGCAGCATAGCTTGGTCTAGCGGGGAGGTTGGGTATGAGCAGTTCTTC. This codes for CASSIAWSSGEVGYEQFF. Full variable domain (missing parts from reference TRBV9 and TRBJ2-1): DSGVTQTPKHLITATGQRVTLRCSPRSGDLSVYWYQQSLDQGLQFLIQYYNGEERAKGNILERFSAQQFPDLHSELNLSSLELGDSALYFCASSIAWSSGEVGYEQFFGPGTRLTVL.

This clonotype was detected many times. The rearrangement links TRBV7-2 to TRBJ2-5, with TRBD2 identical over 7 bases. The germline CDR1 and CDR2 sequences are SGHTA and FQGNSA. The CDR3 runs 15 residues. J was trimmed by 5 bases and V by 1 base; bases with no gene match: 7. CDR3 coding DNA: TGTGCCAGCAGCTTAGAAGCTTGGCGGGAGGAGACCCAGTACTTC. As protein: CASSLEAWREETQYF.

Ten or more counts support this clonotype. The germline gene is not matched at one end of the junction; a read error may be the cause. The J gene is TRBJ1-1, the V gene TRBV27, with TRBD1 matching over 8 bases. The CDR3 sequence is 12 residues long. The germline V gene has CDR1 MNHEY and CDR2 SMNVEV (reference sequence). The CDR3 DNA sequence: TGTGCCAGCAGTTTCGGGACAGGCCCTTTGGTCTTT. Its protein product is CASSFGTGPLVF.

Ten or more counts support this clonotype. The DNA for the CDR3 is TGTGCCAGCAGGGCCCAGACAGATACGCAGTATTTT. This encodes CASRAQTDTQYF. The chain links TRBV2 to TRBJ2-3; D is undetermined. Germline-derived CDR1 and CDR2 are SNHLY and FYNNEI. V was shortened by 6 bases and J by 3 bases, with 7 bases between the two germline ends. CDR3 size: 12 residues.

There are a few counts of this clonotype. The rearrangement links TRBV7-6 to TRBJ1-2; D possibly corresponds to TRBD1 (5 bases). From germline, CDR1 is SGHVS and CDR2 FNYEAQ. Trimming removed 1 base at V and 1 base at J, with 16 bases between. The CDR3 spans 17 residues. The CDR3: CASSLVDDRFDNYGYTF. The CDR3 DNA is TGTGCCAGCAGCTTAGTTGATGACAGATTTGATAACTATGGCTACACCTTC.

This clonotype was seen many times. The chain recombines TRBV5-1 with TRBJ1-2, with D perhaps matching TRBD1 (5 bases). Trimming removed 0 bases at V and 5 bases at J, with 17 bases between. CDR3 size: 16 residues. Germline values: CDR1 SGHRS, CDR2 YFSETQ. CDR3 loop: CASSLDLRTKEYGYTF. CDR3 bases: TGCGCCAGCAGCTTGGATCTGCGGACAAAGGAGTATGGCTACACCTTC.

This clonotype was seen repeatedly, ten times or more. The rearrangement uses TRBV5-6 and TRBJ2-1, with 7 bases that match TRBD1. CDR3 length: 17 residues. Germline V gives CDR1 SGHDT, CDR2 YYEEEE. V shed 0 bases and J 5 bases; nucleotides not matched to a gene: 11. The CDR3 nucleotides are TGTGCCAGCAGCTTGGAGGGCCAGGGGGTATACGACAATGAGCAGTTCTTC. Translating gives CASSLEGQGVYDNEQFF.

The table lists this clonotype with many counts. V gene TRBV29-1 combines with J gene TRBJ2-1; the D is unclear. V dropped 4 bases and J dropped 7 bases, with 8 bases sitting between them. The CDR3 runs 11 residues. From germline, CDR1 is SQVTM and CDR2 ANQGSEA. The CDR3 loop reads CSVGRVNEQFF. DNA of the CDR3: TGCAGCGTTGGTCGGGTAAATGAGCAGTTCTTC.

Ten or more counts support this clonotype. The rearrangement uses TRBV20-1 and TRBJ2-7; 10 bases are shared with TRBD2. V lost 2 bases, J lost 6 bases, and 13 bases stayed unmatched. This CDR3 comprises 16 residues. The germline V gene encodes CDR1 DFQATT and CDR2 SNEGSKA (reference sequence). The DNA for the CDR3 is TGCAGTGCTAGACCTACCCTCTTAGCGGGAGGAAGCGAGCAGTACTTC. This translates into CSARPTLLAGGSEQYF.

This clonotype has ten or more counts. V and J are TRBV12-3 or TRBV12-4 and TRBJ1-2; the D is unclear. Trimming pared 2 bases from V and 8 bases from J, leaving 9 bases between. The CDR3 length is 12 residues. The CDR3 sequence is CASSLSLSGYTF. The CDR3 nucleotides read TGTGCCAGCAGTTTAAGTCTATCGGGCTACACCTTC.

On this clonotype itself: The junction does not match germline at one end; this may be a read error. This rearrangement joins TRBV11-2 to TRBJ2-2; D is unclear. CDR1 is SGHAT and CDR2 is FQNNGV in the germline V gene. This CDR3 has 13 residues. The CDR3 spells CANSLTDTGELFF. CDR3 DNA sequence: TGTGCCAACAGCTTAACGGACACCGGGGAGCTGTTTTTT.

This clonotype was seen a handful of times. Lacking the conserved final phenylalanine or tryptophan, this CDR3 likely reflects a read error. Because the CDR3's place on the DNA is in doubt, the DNA is left out and the CDR3 is given as listed by TCRdb. The chain uses TRBV20-1 and TRBJ2-1; TRBD1, the table's D call, was not compared with the DNA. Germline V CDR1 and CDR2: DFQATT, SNEGSKA (reference sequence). The length of the CDR3 is 14 amino acids, counting both ends. The CDR3 spells CSARGAVISNEQVL.

This clonotype was seen at least ten times. This chain connects TRBV14 to TRBJ1-1; D perhaps matches TRBD1 (6 bases). This CDR3 is built from 15 residues. From germline, CDR1 is SGHDN and CDR2 FVKESK. V shed 0 bases and J shed 3 bases, with 11 bases lying between them. The CDR3 sequence is CASSQDPPGDTEAFF. CDR3 DNA: TGTGCCAGCAGCCAAGACCCCCCAGGGGACACTGAAGCTTTCTTT.

This clonotype was detected many times. CDR3 loop: CASSLAAFGGYTF. The CDR3, as DNA: TGTGCCAGCAGCTTAGCGGCCTTTGGTGGCTACACCTTC. This rearrangement joins TRBV7-2 to TRBJ1-2; D not resolved. The V gene lost 0 bases and the J gene lost 7 bases, with 9 bases spanning the gap. The germline CDR1 and CDR2 sequences are SGHTA and FQGNSA. This CDR3 is built from 13 residues. The variable domain in full, completed from reference TRBV7-2 and TRBJ1-2, reads GAGVSQSPSNKVTEKGKDVELRCDPISGHTALYWYRQSLGQGLEFLIYFQGNSAPDKSGLPSDRFSAERTGGSVSTLTIQRTQQEDSAVYLCASSLAAFGGYTFGSGTRLTVV.

The rearrangement uses TRBV30 and TRBJ2-3; 9 bases map to TRBD2. The CDR3 contains 16 residues. Germline V gene sequence: CDR1 GTSNPN, CDR2 SVGIG (reference sequence). V trimming: 3 bases; J trimming: 2 bases; junction bases outside the gene matches: 9. CDR3 region: CAWSLVAGGITDTQYF. Written as DNA, the CDR3 is TGTGCCTGGAGCTTGGTGGCGGGAGGGATCACAGATACGCAGTATTTT.